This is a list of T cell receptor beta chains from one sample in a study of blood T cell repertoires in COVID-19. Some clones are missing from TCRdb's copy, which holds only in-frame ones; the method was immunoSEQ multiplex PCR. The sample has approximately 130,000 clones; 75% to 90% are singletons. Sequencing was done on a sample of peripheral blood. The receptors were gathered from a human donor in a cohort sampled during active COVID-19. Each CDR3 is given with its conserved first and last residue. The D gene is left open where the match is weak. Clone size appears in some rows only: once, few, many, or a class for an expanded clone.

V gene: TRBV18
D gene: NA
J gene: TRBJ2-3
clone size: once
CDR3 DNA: TGTGCCAGCTCACCACGTCAGGGGGGAACAGATACGCAGTATTTT
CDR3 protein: CASSPRQGGTDTQYF

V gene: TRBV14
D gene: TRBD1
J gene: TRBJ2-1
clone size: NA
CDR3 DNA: TGTGCCAGCAGCATTCCCGACAGGGGACCCTACAATGAGCAGTTCTTC
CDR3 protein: CASSIPDRGPYNEQFF

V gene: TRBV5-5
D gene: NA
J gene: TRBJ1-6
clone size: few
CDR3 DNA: TGTGCCAGCAGCTTGGGAGTTTCACCCCTCCACTTT
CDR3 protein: CASSLGVSPLHF

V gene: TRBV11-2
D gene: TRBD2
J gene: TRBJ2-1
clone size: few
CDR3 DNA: TGTGCCAGCAGTATTGAGGCGGGAGATTGGAAAGGGCAGTTCTTC
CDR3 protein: CASSIEAGDWKGQFF

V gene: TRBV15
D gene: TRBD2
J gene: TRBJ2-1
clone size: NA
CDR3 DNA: TGTGCCACCAGCAGAAGGGCTAGCGGGGGATACAATGAGCAGTTCTTC
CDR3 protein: CATSRRASGGYNEQFF

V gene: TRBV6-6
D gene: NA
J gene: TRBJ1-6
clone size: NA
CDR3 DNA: TGTGCCAGCAGCCTACAGGGTTCGGGGATGAATTCACCCCTCCACTTT
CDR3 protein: CASSLQGSGMNSPLHF

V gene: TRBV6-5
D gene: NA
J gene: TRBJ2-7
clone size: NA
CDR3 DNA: TGTGCCAGCACCCCAGATGTGCGGGCGGGCGAGCAGTACTTC
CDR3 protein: CASTPDVRAGEQYF

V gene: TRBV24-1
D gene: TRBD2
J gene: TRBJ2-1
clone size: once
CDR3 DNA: TGTGCCACCAGTGACTCCAGCGGGGCGGACAATGAGCAGTTCTTC
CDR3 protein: CATSDSSGADNEQFF

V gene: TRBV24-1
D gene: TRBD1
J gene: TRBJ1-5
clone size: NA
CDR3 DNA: TGTGCCACCAGTGATTCAGGGACAGGGAGGGATCAGCCCCAGCATTTT
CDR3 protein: CATSDSGTGRDQPQHF

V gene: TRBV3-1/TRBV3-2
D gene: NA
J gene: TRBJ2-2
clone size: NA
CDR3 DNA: TGTGCCAGCAGCCCCCAGCGAGTAAGGTTGAGAACCGGGGAGCTGTTTTTT
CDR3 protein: CASSPQRVRLRTGELFF

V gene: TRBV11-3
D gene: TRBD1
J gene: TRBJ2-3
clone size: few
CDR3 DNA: TGTGCCAGCAGTCCGGACAGGGGGCTTACAGATACGCAGTATTTT
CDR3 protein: CASSPDRGLTDTQYF

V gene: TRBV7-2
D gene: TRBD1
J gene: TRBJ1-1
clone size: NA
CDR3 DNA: TGTGCCAGCAGTACAGGGGGCAGGGGGCGCGGCCCTGAAGCTTTCTTT
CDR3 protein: CASSTGGRGRGPEAFF

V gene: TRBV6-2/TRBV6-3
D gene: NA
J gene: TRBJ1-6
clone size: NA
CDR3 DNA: TGTGCCAGCAGCTCTTTGAGGAGCTCCTATAATTCACCCCTCCACTTT
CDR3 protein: CASSSLRSSYNSPLHF

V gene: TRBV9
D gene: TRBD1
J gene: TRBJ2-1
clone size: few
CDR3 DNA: TGTGCCAGCACCCGTGACAGGGGGCGAACACAGAAGAATGAGCAGTTCTTC
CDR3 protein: CASTRDRGRTQKNEQFF

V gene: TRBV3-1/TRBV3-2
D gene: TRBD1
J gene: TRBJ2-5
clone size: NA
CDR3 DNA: TGTGCCAGCAGCCGAATTGCTACAGGGGGCAAAGAGACCCAGTACTTC
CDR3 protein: CASSRIATGGKETQYF

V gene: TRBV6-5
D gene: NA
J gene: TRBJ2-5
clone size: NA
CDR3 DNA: TGTGCCAGCATCCGGGAGAGAAGGGAGACCCAGTACTTC
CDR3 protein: CASIRERRETQYF

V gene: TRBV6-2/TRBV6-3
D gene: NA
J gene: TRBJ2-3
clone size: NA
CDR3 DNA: TGTGCCAGCAGTTACCCGAGCACAGATACGCAGTATTTT
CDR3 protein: CASSYPSTDTQYF

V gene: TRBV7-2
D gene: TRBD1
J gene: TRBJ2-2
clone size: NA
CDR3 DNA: TGTGCCAGCAGCACCCGACAGGGAAACACCGGGGAGCTGTTTTTT
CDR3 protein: CASSTRQGNTGELFF

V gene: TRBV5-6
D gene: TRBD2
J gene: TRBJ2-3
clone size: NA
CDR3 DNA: TGTGCCTCGACCCCTAGCGGGGCCGGGGATACGCAGTATTTT
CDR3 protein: CASTPSGAGDTQYF

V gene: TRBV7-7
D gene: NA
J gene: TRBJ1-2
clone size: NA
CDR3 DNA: TGTGCCAGCCCAACCCGGGGGGTTGGCTACACCTTC
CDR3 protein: CASPTRGVGYTF

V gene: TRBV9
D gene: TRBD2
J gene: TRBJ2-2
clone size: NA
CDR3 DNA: TGTGCCAGTCGGCCGGGGGGCACCGGGGAGCTGTTTTTT
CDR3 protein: CASRPGGTGELFF

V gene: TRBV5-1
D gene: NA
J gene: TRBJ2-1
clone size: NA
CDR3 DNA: TGCGCCAGCAGCTCATCTGACAGTGTCGAGCAGTTCTTC
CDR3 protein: CASSSSDSVEQFF

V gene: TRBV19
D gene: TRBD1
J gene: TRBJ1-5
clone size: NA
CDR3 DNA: TGTGCCAGTAGTTGGGGAGGACAGGCATATAGCAATCAGCCCCAGCATTTT
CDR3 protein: CASSWGGQAYSNQPQHF

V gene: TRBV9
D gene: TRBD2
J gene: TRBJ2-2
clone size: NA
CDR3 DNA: TGTGCCAGCAGCGTAGTAGCGGGACTACGGACCGGGGAGCTGTTTTTT
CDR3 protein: CASSVVAGLRTGELFF

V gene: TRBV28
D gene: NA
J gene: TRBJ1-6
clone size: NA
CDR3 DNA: TGTGCCAGCAGCCTCGGGGGGGCATGGGATTCACCCCTCCACTTT
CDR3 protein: CASSLGGAWDSPLHF

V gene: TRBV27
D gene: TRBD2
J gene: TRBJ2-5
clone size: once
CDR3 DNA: TGTGCCAGCAGTCCTCGGACTAGCGGACAAGAGACCCAGTACTTC
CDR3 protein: CASSPRTSGQETQYF

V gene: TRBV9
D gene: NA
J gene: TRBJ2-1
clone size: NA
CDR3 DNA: TGTGCCAGCAGCGTAGAATTGGGAGGTAGTGAGCAGTTCTTC
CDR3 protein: CASSVELGGSEQFF

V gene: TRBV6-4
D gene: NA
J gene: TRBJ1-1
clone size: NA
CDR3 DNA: TGTGCCAGCAGGGAGGAACGCTTTAACACTGAAGCTTTCTTT
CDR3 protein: CASREERFNTEAFF

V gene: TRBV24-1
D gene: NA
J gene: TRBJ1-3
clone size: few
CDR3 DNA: TGTGCCACCAGTGATTTCAGTAACACCATATATTTT
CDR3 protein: CATSDFSNTIYF

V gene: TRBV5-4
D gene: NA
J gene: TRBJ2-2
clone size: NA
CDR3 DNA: TGTGCCAGCAGCCCGAGCTTCGCCGGGGAGCTGTTTTTT
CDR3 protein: CASSPSFAGELFF

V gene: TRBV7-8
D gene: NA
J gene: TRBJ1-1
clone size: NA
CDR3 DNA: TGTGCCAGCAGCTTAGATTTGGGGGCGAACACTGAAGCTTTCTTT
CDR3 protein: CASSLDLGANTEAFF

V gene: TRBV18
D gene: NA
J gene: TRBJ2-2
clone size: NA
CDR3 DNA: TGTGCCAGCTCACCACTCAAGAACACCGGGGAGCTGTTTTTT
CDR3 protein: CASSPLKNTGELFF

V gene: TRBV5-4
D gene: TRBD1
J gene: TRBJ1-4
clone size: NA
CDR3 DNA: TGTGCCAGCAGCGGTGAGGGGGCTCTCAGTGAAAAACTGTTTTTT
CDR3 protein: CASSGEGALSEKLFF

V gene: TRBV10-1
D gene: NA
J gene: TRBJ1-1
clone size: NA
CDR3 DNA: TGCGCCAGCAGTGCGGGGGGTAACACTGAAGCTTTCTTT
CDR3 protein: CASSAGGNTEAFF

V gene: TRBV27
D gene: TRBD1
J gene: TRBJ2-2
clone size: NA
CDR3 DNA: TGTGCCAGCAGTAAACAGGGGGAAGGTACCGGGGAGCTGTTTTTT
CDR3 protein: CASSKQGEGTGELFF

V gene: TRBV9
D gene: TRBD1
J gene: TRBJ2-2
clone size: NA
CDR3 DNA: TGTGCCAGCAGGCGTTCCGGGACAGCGAACACCGGGGAGCTGTTTTTT
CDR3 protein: CASRRSGTANTGELFF

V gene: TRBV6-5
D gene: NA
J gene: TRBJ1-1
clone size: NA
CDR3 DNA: TGTGCCAGCAGTCAAAGACAGGAGAACACTGAAGCTTTCTTT
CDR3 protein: CASSQRQENTEAFF

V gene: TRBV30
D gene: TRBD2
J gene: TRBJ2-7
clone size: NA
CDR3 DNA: TGTGCCTGGAGCGGAACTAGCGGGGGTACCTACGAGCAGTACTTC
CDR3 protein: CAWSGTSGGTYEQYF

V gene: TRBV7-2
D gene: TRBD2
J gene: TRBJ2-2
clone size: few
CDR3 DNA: TGTGCCAGCAGCCCAGAGGGGGGACTAGTGGTCGGGGAGCTGTTTTTT
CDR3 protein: CASSPEGGLVVGELFF

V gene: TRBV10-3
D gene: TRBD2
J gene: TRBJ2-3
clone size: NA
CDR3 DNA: TGTGCCATCAGTCGGAGGGGGGGTACTAGCGGGAGCACAGATACGCAGTATTTT
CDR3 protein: CAISRRGGTSGSTDTQYF

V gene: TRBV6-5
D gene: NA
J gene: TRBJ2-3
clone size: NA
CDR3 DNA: TGTGCCAGCATAGAAACAGATACGCAGTATTTT
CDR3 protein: CASIETDTQYF

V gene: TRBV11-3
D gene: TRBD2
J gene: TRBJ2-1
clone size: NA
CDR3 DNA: TGTGCCAGCAGCCTCGGTCAGTGGACTAGCGGGAAGGGGCAGTTCTTC
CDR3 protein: CASSLGQWTSGKGQFF

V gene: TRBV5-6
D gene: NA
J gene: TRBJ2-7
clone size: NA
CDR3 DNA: TGTGCCAGCAGCTTGTGGGCGAGATTCTACGAGCAGTACTTC
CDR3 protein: CASSLWARFYEQYF

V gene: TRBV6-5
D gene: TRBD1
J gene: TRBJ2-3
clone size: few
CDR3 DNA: TGTGCCAGCAGTTCCTTCGGACAGGGAAGCACAGATACGCAGTATTTT
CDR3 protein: CASSSFGQGSTDTQYF

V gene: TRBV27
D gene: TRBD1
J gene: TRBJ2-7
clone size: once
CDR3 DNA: TGTGCCAGCAGTCCTAAGACAGGGTGGTCCTACGAGCAGTACTTC
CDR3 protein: CASSPKTGWSYEQYF

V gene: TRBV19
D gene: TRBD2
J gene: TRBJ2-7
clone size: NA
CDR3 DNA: TGTGCCAGTAGTATGTCTGGGGTGATAGCGGGGCACCACGAGCAGTACTTC
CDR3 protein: CASSMSGVIAGHHEQYF

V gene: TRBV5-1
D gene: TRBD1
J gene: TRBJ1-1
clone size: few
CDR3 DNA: TGCGCCAGCAGCTTTCAACGGGACAGGGCCACTGAAGCTTTCTTT
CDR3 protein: CASSFQRDRATEAFF

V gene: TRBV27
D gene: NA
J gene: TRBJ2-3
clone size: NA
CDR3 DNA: TGTGCCAGCAGTAATTCGGGAGATACGCAGTATTTT
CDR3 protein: CASSNSGDTQYF